Each of the 21 T cell receptor beta chains below was sequenced from the same sample in a study of T cells after yellow fever vaccination. MiXCR, run by TCRdb on the 5' RACE reads, gives a single entry per CDR3 protein. The profile shows 170,000 or so distinct CDR3 sequences, around 9.3% of them singletons. Sample: CD8+ T cells sorted from PBMCs, taken 45 days after the yellow fever booster vaccination. Every receptor here comes from a man aged 18 to 29 who received the YFV17D yellow fever vaccine.

This clonotype has more than one count but fewer than ten. This chain joins TRBV27 and TRBJ2-3; D gene uncertain. This CDR3 has 14 amino acids. CDR1 is MNHEY, CDR2 SMNVEV, per germline (reference sequence). The V gene lost 2 bases and the J gene lost 1 base, with 7 bases spanning the gap. Here the CDR3 reads CASSLGWGTDTQYF. The DNA for the CDR3 is TGTGCCAGCAGTTTAGGATGGGGCACAGATACGCAGTATTTT.

This clonotype was detected ten times or more. This chain connects TRBV2 to TRBJ2-7, with a weak D call TRBD2 (5 bases). This CDR3 comprises 14 residues. Trimming shortened V by 4 bases and J by 2 bases, and 12 bases separated the two germline ends. Germline CDR1 and CDR2: SNHLY and FYNNEI. The CDR3 here is CASSVASGPYEQYF. The CDR3 region has the DNA TGTGCCAGCAGTGTTGCGAGCGGACCCTACGAGCAGTACTTC.

This clonotype was observed a few times. The chain is built from TRBV7-9 and TRBJ1-1; D not certain. Trimming removed 1 base at V and 2 bases at J, with 11 bases between. Germline V gene data show CDR1 as SEHNR and CDR2 as FQNEAQ (reference sequence). The CDR3 runs to 15 residues. In DNA, the CDR3 is TGTGCCAGCAGCTTAGTCAGCGCAGATAACACTGAAGCTTTCTTT. Translating gives CASSLVSADNTEAFF. The variable domain in full, with the rest retrieved from reference TRBV7-9 and TRBJ1-1, is DTGVSQNPRHKITKRGQNVTFRCDPISEHNRLYWYRQTLGQGPEFLTYFQNEAQLEKSRLLSDRFSAERPKGSFSTLEIQRTEQGDSAMYLCASSLVSADNTEAFFGQGTRLTVV.

The gene calls are TRBV9 and TRBJ1-1, with D possibly being TRBD1 (6 bases). The CDR3 is 16 amino acids. Between the trimmed V and J ends, which lost 4 bases and 4 bases, there was a span of 20 bases. Looked up from germline, CDR1 is SGDLS and CDR2 is YYNGEE. CDR3 sequence: CASSTTGDIGVTEAFF. The DNA of the CDR3 is TGTGCCAGCAGCACCACCGGGGACATTGGGGTCACTGAAGCTTTCTTT.

In its sample, this clonotype was seen many times. This chain connects TRBV4-1 to TRBJ2-7, with D perhaps TRBD1 (5 bases). With 3 bases removed from V and 0 bases from J, the gap between germline ends came to 9 bases. This CDR3 is built from 14 residues. The germline CDR1 and CDR2 sequences are MGHRA and YSYEKL. DNA for the CDR3: TGCGCCAGCAGCCAGGTGCAGGGCTCCTACGAGCAGTACTTC. Translating it yields CASSQVQGSYEQYF.

This clonotype was counted a few times. V gene TRBV7-9 combines with J gene TRBJ1-4, with D maybe TRBD1 (6 bases). The CDR3 consists of 15 residues. Trimming shortened V by 4 bases and J by 3 bases, and 12 bases separated the two germline ends. Germline V gene data show CDR1 as SEHNR and CDR2 as FQNEAQ (reference sequence). The CDR3 here is CASSSTGSPNEKLFF. The CDR3 DNA reads as TGTGCCAGCAGCTCAACAGGGTCTCCTAATGAAAAACTGTTTTTT.

This clonotype showed up many times. The chain employs TRBV9 and TRBJ2-2, with 8 bases identical to TRBD1. Germline lookup yields CDR1 SGDLS and CDR2 YYNGEE. J was trimmed by 4 bases and V by 3 bases; bases with no gene match: 5. This CDR3 has 15 amino acids. This CDR3 reads CASSAPGTGTGELFF. CDR3 nucleotide sequence: TGTGCCAGCAGCGCCCCGGGGACAGGCACCGGGGAGCTGTTTTTT.

This clonotype was detected only a few times. The V call is TRBV11-1, the J call TRBJ2-5, with D perhaps given as TRBD1 or TRBD2 (5 bases each). The V end was cut by 6 bases, the J end by 5 bases, with 16 bases between. Per germline, CDR1 SGHAT and CDR2 FQDESV (reference sequence). This CDR3 has 14 residues. The CDR3 here is CASRGEIGRETQYF. For the CDR3, the DNA is TGTGCCAGCAGGGGGGAAATTGGAAGGGAGACCCAGTACTTC.

This rearrangement joins TRBV30 to TRBJ2-5; possible D gene TRBD1, 6 bases. Germline V gene data show CDR1 as GTSNPN and CDR2 as SVGIG (reference sequence). The CDR3 loop spans 15 amino acids. Trimming left V 1 base short and J 2 bases short, with 14 bases between. The CDR3 region is CAWSERGTFQETQYF. CDR3 bases: TGTGCCTGGAGTGAGAGGGGGACCTTTCAAGAGACCCAGTACTTC. Full variable domain (rest looked up from reference TRBV30 and TRBJ2-5): SQTIHQWPATLVQPVGSPLSLECTVEGTSNPNLYWYRQAAGRGLQLLFYSVGIGQISSEVPQNLSASRPQDRQFILSSKKLLLSDSGFYLCAWSERGTFQETQYFGPGTRLLVL.

This clonotype was picked up a small number of times. CDR3 coding DNA: TGTGCCAGCAGCTTAGGGACAGGGAACAATGAAAAACTGTTTTTT. Amino acids: CASSLGTGNNEKLFF. The J gene is TRBJ1-4, the V gene TRBV7-7; 8 bases align to TRBD1. The J segment lost 5 bases and the V segment lost 1 base, leaving 3 bases of the junction unmatched. Looked up from germline, CDR1 is SSHAT and CDR2 is FNYEAQ (reference sequence). The CDR3 covers 15 residues.

The table lists this clonotype with a few counts. In DNA, the CDR3 is TGTGCCAGCAGCGATCAGACCGGGACAGAAAAAACAGATACGCAGTATTTT. Residues: CASSDQTGTEKTDTQYF. V usage is TRBV9 and J usage is TRBJ2-3; the match to TRBD1 covers 7 bases. Trimming at V came to 3 bases and at J to 3 bases, leaving 13 bases not matched to a gene. The CDR3 is 17 residues long. Germline CDR1 and CDR2: SGDLS and YYNGEE.

This clonotype was counted at least ten times. The V gene is TRBV23-1, the J gene TRBJ2-5; the D is unclear. TRBV23-1 falls under the ORF class, with uncertain function. The V end lost 6 bases, the J end lost 5 bases, and 16 bases lay between the germline ends. This CDR3 is built from 14 residues. CDR3 region: CASSRRVALETQYF. The DNA of the CDR3 is TGCGCCAGCAGCCGTCGGGTCGCCCTTGAGACCCAGTACTTC.

The chain has TRBV10-3 and TRBJ2-1; no clear D gene. Per germline, CDR1 ENHRY and CDR2 SYGVKD. This CDR3 spans 16 amino acids. Deletions cut 0 bases from V and 4 bases from J, with 13 bases between. The CDR3, as DNA: TGTGCCATCAGTGAGTCACCCCAGGTCGGGTACAATGAGCAGTTCTTC. The encoded protein is CAISESPQVGYNEQFF.

This clonotype has just a few counts. The chain couples TRBV6-2 or TRBV6-3 to TRBJ2-7, with TRBD2 identical over 8 bases. Germline trimming cut 2 bases from V and 5 bases from J; bases unmatched to any gene: 14. Looked up from germline, CDR1 is MNHEY and CDR2 is SVGEGT. The CDR3 is made up of 17 amino acids. CDR3 loop: CASSYPGSGGPLDEQYF. In nucleotides, the CDR3 is TGTGCCAGCAGTTACCCCGGTTCGGGGGGGCCGCTCGACGAGCAGTACTTC.

This chain uses TRBV12-3 or TRBV12-4 with TRBJ2-3; 7 nucleotides agree with TRBD2. The CDR3 extends over 15 amino acids. With 2 bases clipped from V and 3 bases from J, the junction kept 5 bases outside the gene matches. This CDR3 reads CASSLLGLRTDTQYF. The CDR3 region has the DNA TGTGCCAGCAGTTTACTGGGACTAAGGACAGATACGCAGTATTTT.

This clonotype turned up a few times. The rearrangement links TRBV6-2 or TRBV6-3 to TRBJ2-7; D is perhaps TRBD1 (5 bases). Germline CDR1 and CDR2: MNHEY and SVGEGT. The CDR3 covers 11 residues. CDR3 region: CVTDNLYEQYV. The CDR3 DNA sequence: TGTGTGACGGACAACCTCTACGAGCAGTACGTC.

The chain combines TRBV5-1 with TRBJ2-5; 14 nucleotides line up with TRBD2. The CDR3 contains 20 residues. V shed 3 bases and J 1 base; nucleotides not matched to a gene: 14. The germline gives CDR1 SGHRS, CDR2 YFSETQ. CDR3 loop: CASSSPTSGGANEGQETQYF. CDR3 sequence (DNA): TGCGCCAGCAGCTCCCCGACTAGCGGGGGGGCTAACGAGGGCCAAGAGACCCAGTACTTC.

The chain joins TRBV6-2 or TRBV6-3 to TRBJ2-7; D call uncertain. V lost 0 bases to trimming and J lost 0 bases, with 9 bases between them. This CDR3 is built from 15 residues. The germline V gene has CDR1 MNHEY and CDR2 SVGEGT. CDR3 coding DNA: TGTGCCAGCAGTTACTCCACGGAAAGCTCCTACGAGCAGTACTTC. Translated: CASSYSTESSYEQYF.

The CDR3 spells CASSLQVGAFNEQFF. The CDR3 nucleotides are TGTGCCAGCAGTCTACAGGTTGGGGCCTTCAATGAGCAGTTCTTC. This chain uses TRBV28 with TRBJ2-1; tentatively, D is TRBD1 (5 bases). The CDR3 runs to 15 residues. V lost 5 bases, J lost 6 bases, and 17 bases lay in between. Per germline, CDR1 MDHEN and CDR2 SYDVKM.

There are a few counts of this clonotype. This sequence joins TRBV6-5 and TRBJ1-1; 8 nucleotides align to TRBD1. Germline V lookup: CDR1 MNHEY, CDR2 SVGAGI. The CDR3 extends over 15 amino acids. J lost 1 base, V lost 6 bases, and 7 bases had no gene match. The CDR3 DNA follows: TGTGCCAGCAGCCTTTGGACAGGGCCGAACACTGAAGCTTTCTTT. As protein: CASSLWTGPNTEAFF.

This clonotype occurred a few times. The chain combines TRBV11-2 with TRBJ2-3; 12 bases align to TRBD2. The CDR3 extends over 14 amino acids. V dropped 9 bases and J dropped 4; count of bases not matched to a gene: 5. Germline V CDR1 and CDR2: SGHAT, FQNNGV. The CDR3 here is CASNLAGGPDTQYF. The CDR3 bases are TGTGCCAGTAATCTAGCGGGGGGGCCAGATACGCAGTATTTT. The full variable domain, with the rest looked up from reference TRBV11-2 and TRBJ2-3, is EAGVAQSPRYKIIEKRQSVAFWCNPISGHATLYWYQQILGQGPKLLIQFQNNGVVDDSQLPKDRFSAERLKGVDSTLKIQPAKLEDSAVYLCASNLAGGPDTQYFGPGTRLTVL.